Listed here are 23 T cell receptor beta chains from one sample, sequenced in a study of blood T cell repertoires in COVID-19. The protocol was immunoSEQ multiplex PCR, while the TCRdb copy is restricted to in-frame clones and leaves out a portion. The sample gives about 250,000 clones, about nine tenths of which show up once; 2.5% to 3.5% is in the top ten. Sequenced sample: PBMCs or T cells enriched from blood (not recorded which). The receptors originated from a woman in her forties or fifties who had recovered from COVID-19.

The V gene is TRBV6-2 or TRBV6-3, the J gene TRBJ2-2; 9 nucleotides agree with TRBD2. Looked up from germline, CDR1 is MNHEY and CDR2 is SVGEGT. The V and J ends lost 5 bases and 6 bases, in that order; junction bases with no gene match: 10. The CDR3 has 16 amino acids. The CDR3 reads CASSTRLAERAGELFF. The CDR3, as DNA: TGTGCCAGCAGTACTCGACTAGCGGAACGCGCCGGGGAGCTGTTTTTT.

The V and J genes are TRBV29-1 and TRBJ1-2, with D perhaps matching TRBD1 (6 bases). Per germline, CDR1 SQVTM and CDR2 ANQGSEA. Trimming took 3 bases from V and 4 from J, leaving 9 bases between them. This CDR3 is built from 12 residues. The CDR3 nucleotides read TGCAGCGTTGACAGGGGCCTCTATGGCTACACCTTC. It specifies CSVDRGLYGYTF. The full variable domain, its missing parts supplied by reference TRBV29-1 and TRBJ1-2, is SAVISQKPSRDICQRGTSLTIQCQVDSQVTMMFWYRQQPGQSLTLIATANQGSEATYESGFVIDKFPISRPNLTFSTLTVSNMSPEDSSIYLCSVDRGLYGYTFGSGTRLTVV.

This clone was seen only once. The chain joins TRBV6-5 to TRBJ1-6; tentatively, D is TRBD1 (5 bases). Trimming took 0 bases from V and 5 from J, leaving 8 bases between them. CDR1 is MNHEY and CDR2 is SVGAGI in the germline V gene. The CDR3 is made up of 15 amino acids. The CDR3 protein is CASSYSGLDNSPLHF. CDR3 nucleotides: TGTGCCAGCAGTTACTCGGGACTGGATAATTCACCCCTCCACTTT.

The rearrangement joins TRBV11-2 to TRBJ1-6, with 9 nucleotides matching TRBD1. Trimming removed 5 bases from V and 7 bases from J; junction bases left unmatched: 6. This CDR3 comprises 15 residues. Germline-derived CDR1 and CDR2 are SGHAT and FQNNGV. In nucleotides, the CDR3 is TGTGCCAGCAGCGGAGGGACAGGGCGGAATTCACCCCTCCACTTT. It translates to CASSGGTGRNSPLHF.

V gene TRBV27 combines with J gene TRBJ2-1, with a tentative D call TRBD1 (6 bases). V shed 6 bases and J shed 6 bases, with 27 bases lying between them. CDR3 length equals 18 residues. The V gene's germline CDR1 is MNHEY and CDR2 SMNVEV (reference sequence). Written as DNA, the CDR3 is TGTGCCAGCAGATCTGACGTTCACGGGACCGCAGGGGTCAATGAGCAGTTCTTC. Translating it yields CASRSDVHGTAGVNEQFF.

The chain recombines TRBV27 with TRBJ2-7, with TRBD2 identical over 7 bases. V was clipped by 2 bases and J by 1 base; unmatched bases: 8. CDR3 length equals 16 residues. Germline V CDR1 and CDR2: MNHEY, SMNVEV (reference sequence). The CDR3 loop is CASSLAAGVSSYEQYF. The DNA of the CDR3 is TGTGCCAGCAGTTTAGCGGCGGGAGTGTCGTCCTACGAGCAGTACTTC.

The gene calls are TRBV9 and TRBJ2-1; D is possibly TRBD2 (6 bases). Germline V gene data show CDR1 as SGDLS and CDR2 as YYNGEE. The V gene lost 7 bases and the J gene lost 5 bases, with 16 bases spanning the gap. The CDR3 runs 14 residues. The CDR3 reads CASAGGTLDNEQFF. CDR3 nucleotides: TGTGCCAGCGCCGGAGGGACTCTGGACAATGAGCAGTTCTTC.

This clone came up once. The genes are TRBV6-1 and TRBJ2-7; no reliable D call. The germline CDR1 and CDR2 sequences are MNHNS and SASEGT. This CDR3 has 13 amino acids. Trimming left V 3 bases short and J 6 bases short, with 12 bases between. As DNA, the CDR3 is TGTGCCAGCAGTGACATCTCAAGACTCGAGCAGTACTTC. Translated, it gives CASSDISRLEQYF.

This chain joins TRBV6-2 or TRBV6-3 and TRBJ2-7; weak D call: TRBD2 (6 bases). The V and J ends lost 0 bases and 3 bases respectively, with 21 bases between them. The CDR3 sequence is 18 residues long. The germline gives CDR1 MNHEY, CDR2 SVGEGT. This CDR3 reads CASSYSNMREVWDYEQYF. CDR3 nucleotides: TGTGCCAGCAGTTACTCGAACATGCGGGAAGTTTGGGACTACGAGCAGTACTTC.

The CDR3, as DNA: TGTGCCAGCAGCTTAGCATCTAGCGGGAGGGGCAATGAGCAGTTCTTC. Translation gives CASSLASSGRGNEQFF. The rearrangement links TRBV7-9 to TRBJ2-1; TRBD2 matches at 12 bases. CDR1 SEHNR and CDR2 FQNEAQ come from the germline V gene (reference sequence). There are 16 residues in the CDR3. J was trimmed by 6 bases and V by 0 bases; bases with no gene match: 3.

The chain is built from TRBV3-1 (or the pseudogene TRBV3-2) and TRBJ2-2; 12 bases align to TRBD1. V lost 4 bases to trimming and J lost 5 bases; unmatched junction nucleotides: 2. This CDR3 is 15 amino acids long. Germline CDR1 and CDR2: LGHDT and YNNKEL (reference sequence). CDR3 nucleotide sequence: TGTGCCAGCAGCCCGGGACAGGGGGCGACCGGGGAGCTGTTTTTT. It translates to CASSPGQGATGELFF.

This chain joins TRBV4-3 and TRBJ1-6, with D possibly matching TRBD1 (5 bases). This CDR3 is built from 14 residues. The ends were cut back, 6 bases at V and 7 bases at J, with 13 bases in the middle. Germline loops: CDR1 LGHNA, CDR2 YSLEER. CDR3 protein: CASRPTGVNSPLHF. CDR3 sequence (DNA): TGCGCCAGCAGACCTACAGGCGTAAATTCACCCCTCCACTTT.

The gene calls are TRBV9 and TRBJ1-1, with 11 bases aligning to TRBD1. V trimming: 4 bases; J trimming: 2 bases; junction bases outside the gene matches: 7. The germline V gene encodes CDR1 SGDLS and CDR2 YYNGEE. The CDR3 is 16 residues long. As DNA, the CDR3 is TGTGCCAGCAGCCCTCCCGGGACAGGGGGAAACACTGAAGCTTTCTTT. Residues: CASSPPGTGGNTEAFF.

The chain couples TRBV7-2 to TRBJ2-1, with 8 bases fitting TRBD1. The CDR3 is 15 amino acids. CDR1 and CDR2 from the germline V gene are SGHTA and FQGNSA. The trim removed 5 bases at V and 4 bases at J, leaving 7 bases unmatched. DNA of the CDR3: TGTGCCAGCAGCCCCAGAAGGACAGGGTACAATGAGCAGTTCTTC. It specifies CASSPRRTGYNEQFF.

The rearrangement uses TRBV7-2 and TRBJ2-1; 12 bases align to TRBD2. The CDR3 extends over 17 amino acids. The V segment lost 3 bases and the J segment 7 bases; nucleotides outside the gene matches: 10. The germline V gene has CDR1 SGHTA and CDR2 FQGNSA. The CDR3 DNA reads TGTGCCAGCAGCTTGCCTAGCGGGAGGGCTGGTGGGAATGAGCAGTTCTTC. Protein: CASSLPSGRAGGNEQFF. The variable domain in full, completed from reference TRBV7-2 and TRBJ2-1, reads GAGVSQSPSNKVTEKGKDVELRCDPISGHTALYWYRQSLGQGLEFLIYFQGNSAPDKSGLPSDRFSAERTGGSVSTLTIQRTQQEDSAVYLCASSLPSGRAGGNEQFFGPGTRLTVL.

The CDR3 region is CASSQGTGGQPQHF. DNA for the CDR3: TGTGCCAGCAGCCAGGGGACAGGGGGTCAGCCCCAGCATTTT. The rearrangement joins TRBV3-1 (or the pseudogene TRBV3-2) to TRBJ1-5; 11 positions match TRBD1. V lost 3 bases, J lost 6 bases, and 1 base stayed unmatched. CDR1 and CDR2 from the germline V gene are LGHDT and YNNKEL (reference sequence). The CDR3 covers 14 residues.

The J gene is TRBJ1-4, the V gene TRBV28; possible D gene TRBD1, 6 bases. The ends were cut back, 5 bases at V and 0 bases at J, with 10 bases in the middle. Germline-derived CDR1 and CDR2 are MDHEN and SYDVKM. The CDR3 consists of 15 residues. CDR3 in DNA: TGTGCCAGCAGTCGTTGGACAGCAACTAATGAAAAACTGTTTTTT. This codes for CASSRWTATNEKLFF.

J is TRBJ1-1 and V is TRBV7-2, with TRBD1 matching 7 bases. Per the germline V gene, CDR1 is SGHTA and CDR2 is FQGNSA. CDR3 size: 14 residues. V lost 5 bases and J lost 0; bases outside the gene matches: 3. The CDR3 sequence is CASSMGQLNTEAFF. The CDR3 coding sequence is TGTGCCAGCAGCATGGGACAGTTGAACACTGAAGCTTTCTTT.

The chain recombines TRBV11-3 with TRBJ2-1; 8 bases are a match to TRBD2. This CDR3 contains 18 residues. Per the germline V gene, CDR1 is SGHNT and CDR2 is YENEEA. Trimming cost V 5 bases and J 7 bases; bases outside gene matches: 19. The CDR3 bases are TGTGCCAGCAGCAGAGACCCTACTAGCGGTGGGAGAGGAAATGAGCAGTTCTTC. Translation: CASSRDPTSGGRGNEQFF.

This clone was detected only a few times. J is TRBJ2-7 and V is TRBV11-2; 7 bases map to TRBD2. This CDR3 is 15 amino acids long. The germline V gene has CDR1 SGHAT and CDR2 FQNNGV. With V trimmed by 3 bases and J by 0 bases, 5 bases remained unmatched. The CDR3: CASSFSGSSSYEQYF. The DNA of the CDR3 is TGTGCCAGCAGCTTTAGCGGGTCTAGCTCCTACGAGCAGTACTTC. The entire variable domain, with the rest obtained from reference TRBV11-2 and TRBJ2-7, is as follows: EAGVAQSPRYKIIEKRQSVAFWCNPISGHATLYWYQQILGQGPKLLIQFQNNGVVDDSQLPKDRFSAERLKGVDSTLKIQPAKLEDSAVYLCASSFSGSSSYEQYFGPGTRLTVT.

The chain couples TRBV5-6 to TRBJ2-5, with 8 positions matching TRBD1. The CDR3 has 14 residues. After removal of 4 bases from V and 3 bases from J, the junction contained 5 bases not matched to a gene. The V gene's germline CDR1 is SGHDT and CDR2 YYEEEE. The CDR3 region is CASSQDRVEETQYF. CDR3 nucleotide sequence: TGTGCCAGCAGCCAGGACAGGGTCGAAGAGACCCAGTACTTC. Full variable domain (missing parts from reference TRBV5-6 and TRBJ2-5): DAGVTQSPTHLIKTRGQQVTLRCSPKSGHDTVSWYQQALGQGPQFIFQYYEEEERQRGNFPDRFSGHQFPNYSSELNVNALLLGDSALYLCASSQDRVEETQYFGPGTRLLVL.

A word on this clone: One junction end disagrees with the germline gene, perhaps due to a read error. The CDR3 nucleotides are TGTGCCAGCAGATTAGGGGGTAGCGGGAGTTCCCAAGAGACCCAGTACTTC. It translates to CASRLGGSGSSQETQYF. The chain recombines TRBV7-2 with TRBJ2-5; 9 positions match TRBD2. The CDR3 runs to 17 residues. CDR1 and CDR2 (germline): SGHTA, FQGNSA.

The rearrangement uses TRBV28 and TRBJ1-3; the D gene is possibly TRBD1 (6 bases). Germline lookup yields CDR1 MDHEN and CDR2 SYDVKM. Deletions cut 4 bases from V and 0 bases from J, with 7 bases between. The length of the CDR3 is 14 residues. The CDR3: CASSSQGSGNTIYF. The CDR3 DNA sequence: TGTGCCAGCAGTTCACAGGGCTCTGGAAACACCATATATTTT.